This T cell receptor (beta chain) was retrieved from a study of T-cell reconstitution after alpha-beta-depleted transplantation in children. Points from the study as a whole: Two months or so post-transplant, alpha-beta T cells reportedly derived from several hundred expanded graft clones. When one year had passed after transplant, most T-cell counts and diversity came from newly produced T cells. Elevated TCRbeta diversity at day 60 was traced, in some patients, to surviving recipient T cells and thymic progenitors.

There are a few counts of this clonotype. Its antigen is unidentified. Unique molecular identifiers featured in how the TCRbeta library was prepared. TCRdb passed the PCR reads through MiXCR, listing each CDR3 protein once. The table has fewer than 550,000 distinct CDR3 sequences, 9.5% to 12% seen once. Trimming left V 7 bases short and J 0 bases short, with 10 bases between. Germline V gene sequence: CDR1 MDHEN, CDR2 SYDVKM. The CDR3 extends over 14 amino acids. Sequenced material: PBMCs, mostly from graft donor cells, taken 180 days after TCRalphabeta/CD19-depleted stem cell transplant. The TCR was taken from a female patient aged 2-15 years who had a stem cell transplant for aplastic anemia, so the T cells may come from the graft donor. The chain combines TRBV28 with TRBJ1-5, with D unresolved. CDR3 sequence reads: CASTRGYSNQPQHF. DNA for the CDR3: TGTGCCAGCACCCGTGGGTATAGCAATCAGCCCCAGCATTTT.